This is a list of T cell receptor beta chains from one sample in a study of CD8 T cells in Susac syndrome. From the immunoSEQ multiplex PCR reads, TCRdb called clonotypes with MiXCR, one entry per CDR3 protein. The sample consists of approximately 150,000 distinct CDR3 sequences, around 94% of them appearing once. Sequenced sample: CD4+ T cells from PBMCs. The receptors were sampled from a human donor in good health. CDR3s include the opening cysteine and the closing phenylalanine or tryptophan. The order of the fields is CDR3 length, D gene, V gene, J gene, CDR3 protein, CDR3 DNA. D genes are given only for firm matches.

>13|NA|TRBV7-3|TRBJ2-1
CASSLIPYNEQFF
TGTGCCAGCAGCCTCATCCCCTACAATGAGCAGTTCTTC
>15|NA|TRBV2|TRBJ1-2
CASSESTISGYGYTF
TGTGCCAGCAGTGAGTCGACAATCTCGGGCTATGGCTACACCTTC
>15|TRBD2|TRBV12-3/TRBV12-4|TRBJ2-7
CASSLTSGGVREQYF
TGTGCCAGCAGCCTGACTAGCGGTGGCGTCCGCGAGCAGTACTTC
>17|TRBD1|TRBV28|TRBJ2-3
CASSSLLGTAVTDTQYF
TGTGCCAGCAGTTCCTTGCTAGGGACAGCAGTCACAGATACGCAGTATTTT
>14|TRBD1|TRBV5-1|TRBJ2-7
CASSIAGTGDEQYF
TGCGCCAGCAGCATTGCCGGGACAGGGGACGAGCAGTACTTC
>16|NA|TRBV30|TRBJ1-2
CAWSRRGSRANYGYTF
TGTGCCTGGAGTAGACGGGGCAGTCGAGCTAACTATGGCTACACCTTC
>16|TRBD1|TRBV6-2/TRBV6-3|TRBJ2-3
CASSYSMQGAEDTQYF
TGTGCCAGCAGTTACTCGATGCAGGGGGCTGAAGATACGCAGTATTTT
>15|NA|TRBV5-1|TRBJ2-2
CASSLERRNTGELFF
TGCGCCAGCAGCTTGGAAAGAAGGAACACCGGGGAGCTGTTTTTT
>14|TRBD2|TRBV30|TRBJ2-5
CAWRGGLAEETQYF
TGTGCCTGGAGGGGGGGACTAGCGGAAGAGACCCAGTACTTC
>13|NA|TRBV24-1|TRBJ1-1
CATSDDSNTEAFF
TGTGCCACCAGTGATGACTCGAACACTGAAGCTTTCTTT
>13|NA|TRBV20-1|TRBJ1-4
CSASLNGGEKLFF
TGCAGTGCTTCTCTCAATGGGGGTGAAAAACTGTTTTTT